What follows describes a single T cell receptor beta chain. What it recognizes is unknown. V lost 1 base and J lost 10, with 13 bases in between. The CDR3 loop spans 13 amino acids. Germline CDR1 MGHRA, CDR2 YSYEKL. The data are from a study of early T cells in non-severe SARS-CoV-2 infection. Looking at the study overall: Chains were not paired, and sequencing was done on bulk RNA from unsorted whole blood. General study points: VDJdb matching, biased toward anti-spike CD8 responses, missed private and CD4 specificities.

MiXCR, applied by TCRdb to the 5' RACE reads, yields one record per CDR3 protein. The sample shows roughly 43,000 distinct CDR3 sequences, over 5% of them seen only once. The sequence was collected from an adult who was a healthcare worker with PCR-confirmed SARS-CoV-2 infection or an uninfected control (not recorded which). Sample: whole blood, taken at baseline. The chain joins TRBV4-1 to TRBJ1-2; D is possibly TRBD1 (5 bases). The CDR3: CASSQVLRAVYTF. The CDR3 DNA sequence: TGCGCCAGCAGCCAAGTACTCAGGGCTGTCTACACCTTC.